The subject of this entry is one T cell receptor beta chain. The junction does not match germline at one end; this may be a read error. This CDR3 spans 13 amino acids. Germline assignment: CDR1 SGHNT and CDR2 YENEEA. The sample belongs to a study of blood T cell repertoires in COVID-19. Study overall: The United States, Italy and Spain were the sources of the acute and convalescent COVID-19 samples. The analysed material was cDNA or gDNA that came from T cells, B-cell-depleted T cells, or PBMCs.

As originally analysed: Amplification of reference gene primers was used by the study to estimate nucleated cell counts. Only in-frame clones appear in the TCRdb table, and some are missing; sequencing was by immunoSEQ multiplex PCR. The V and J calls and clone size are taken from that table; D and trimming were inferred from the DNA. The table has 55,000 to 80,000 clones, around four fifths seen once. The chain links TRBV11-3 to TRBJ2-1; 8 bases line up with TRBD1. The TCR comes from a human donor in a cohort sampled during active COVID-19. The sequencing input was peripheral blood. CDR3 protein: CASSLDMTGDVIF. CDR3 in DNA: TGTGCCAGCAGCTTAGATATGACAGGGGATGTGATCTTC.